This T cell receptor beta chain was sequenced for a study of CD8 T cells in ankylosing spondylitis. General study points: Reportedly, disease-linked clones are significantly enriched in ankylosing spondylitis patients' matched synovial fluid. Clones linked with disease were CD8+ and fairly uncommon in the peripheral blood. What appeared characteristic of ankylosing spondylitis blood was a TCR beta motif of eight or nine highly homologous variants.

Germline V gene data show CDR1 as DFQATT and CDR2 as SNEGSKA (reference sequence). The CDR3 loop spans 15 amino acids. Between the trimmed V and J ends, which lost 3 bases and 0 bases, there was a span of 11 bases. TCRdb used MiXCR to reprocess the 5' RACE reads, holding one entry per CDR3 protein. The sample has about 160,000 distinct CDR3 sequences, approximately 16% seen once. For this clonotype: Its antigen is unknown.

The TCR originated in a male donor with ankylosing spondylitis or in good health (not recorded which). The chain is built from TRBV20-1 and TRBJ2-2; possibly TRBD1 for D (5 bases). The sequencing input was blood, either unsorted or a sorted T cell fraction (not recorded which). The DNA of the CDR3 is TGCAGTGCTAGTTGGCGACAGTCGAACACCGGGGAGCTGTTTTTT. Its protein product is CSASWRQSNTGELFF.